This is a list of T cell receptor beta chains from one sample in a study of shared clonotypes between healthy human individuals. TCRdb keeps only in-frame clones here, not all; method: immunoSEQ multiplex PCR. Found here are approximately 2.5 million clones, around 94% of them singletons; the top ten hold roughly 0.15%. Sequencing was performed on naive CD4+ T cells sorted from blood. The receptor set was obtained from a man aged 18 to 29 in good health. The CDR3 runs from the conserved cysteine through the conserved F or W. The D gene is left open where the match is weak. Some rows mark clone size as missing; the rest say once, few, many or name a class of expanded clone.

abundance: -
v_gene: TRBV13
d_gene: -
j_gene: TRBJ2-2
CDR3nt: TGTGCCAGCAGCTTCCGCCCCTGGGGGCCCACCGGGGAGCTGTTTTTT
CDR3aa: CASSFRPWGPTGELFF

abundance: -
v_gene: TRBV27
d_gene: TRBD2
j_gene: TRBJ2-3
CDR3nt: TGTGCCAGCAGTTTATACTGGGGCCCGGGGGGGAAACTATCCACAGATACGCAGTATTTT
CDR3aa: CASSLYWGPGGKLSTDTQYF

abundance: -
v_gene: TRBV7-9
d_gene: -
j_gene: TRBJ1-5
CDR3nt: TGTGCCAGCAGCTTATTCTACGGAACGGAGTTCAATCAGCCCCAGCATTTT
CDR3aa: CASSLFYGTEFNQPQHF

abundance: -
v_gene: TRBV25-1
d_gene: -
j_gene: TRBJ1-6
CDR3nt: TGTGCCAGCAGATCGACAGGTTTAAATTCACCCCTCCACTTT
CDR3aa: CASRSTGLNSPLHF

abundance: -
v_gene: TRBV19
d_gene: TRBD1
j_gene: TRBJ2-3
CDR3nt: TGTGCCAGTAGTACGGGACAGTCCATAGATACGCAGTATTTT
CDR3aa: CASSTGQSIDTQYF

abundance: once
v_gene: TRBV6-6
d_gene: TRBD2
j_gene: TRBJ2-7
CDR3nt: TGTGCCAGCAGTTGGGGACTAGCGGGAGACTACGAGCAGTACTTC
CDR3aa: CASSWGLAGDYEQYF

abundance: few
v_gene: TRBV10-3
d_gene: TRBD1
j_gene: TRBJ1-4
CDR3nt: TGTGCCGCAGGACAGGGGACTAATGAAAAACTGTTTTTT
CDR3aa: CAAGQGTNEKLFF

abundance: few
v_gene: TRBV28
d_gene: -
j_gene: TRBJ2-7
CDR3nt: TGTGCCAGCAGTTTAGGGTACGAGCAGTACTTC
CDR3aa: CASSLGYEQYF

abundance: once
v_gene: TRBV4-1
d_gene: -
j_gene: TRBJ2-1
CDR3nt: TGCGCCAGCAGCCAAGGGGGGACTGCCGGCGATGAGCAGTTCTTC
CDR3aa: CASSQGGTAGDEQFF

abundance: -
v_gene: TRBV10-1
d_gene: TRBD1
j_gene: TRBJ2-1
CDR3nt: TGCGCCAGCAGTTCCTCCAGGGGGTACGATGAGCAGTTCTTC
CDR3aa: CASSSSRGYDEQFF

abundance: -
v_gene: TRBV5-4
d_gene: TRBD1
j_gene: TRBJ1-6
CDR3nt: TGTGCCAGCAGCCCGGGACAGGGAGTAGGTTCACCCCTCCACTTT
CDR3aa: CASSPGQGVGSPLHF

abundance: -
v_gene: TRBV9
d_gene: TRBD2
j_gene: TRBJ2-7
CDR3nt: TGTGCCAGCAGCGCATCAGGTGGTCTAGCGGGAGGGCCCTACGAGCAGTACTTC
CDR3aa: CASSASGGLAGGPYEQYF

abundance: -
v_gene: TRBV5-4
d_gene: -
j_gene: TRBJ1-4
CDR3nt: TGTGCCAGCAGCCCAGGGGCAACTAATGAAAAACTGTTTTTT
CDR3aa: CASSPGATNEKLFF

abundance: once
v_gene: TRBV6-5
d_gene: -
j_gene: TRBJ2-3
CDR3nt: TGTGCCAGCAGTTACCAGGAGGGAACAGATACGCAGTATTTT
CDR3aa: CASSYQEGTDTQYF

abundance: once
v_gene: TRBV5-1
d_gene: -
j_gene: TRBJ2-7
CDR3nt: TGCGCCAGCAGTAGTGGGTCCTACGAGCAGTACTTC
CDR3aa: CASSSGSYEQYF

abundance: few
v_gene: TRBV2
d_gene: -
j_gene: TRBJ1-6
CDR3nt: -
CDR3aa: CASSEFGAGPLHF

abundance: -
v_gene: TRBV30
d_gene: TRBD2
j_gene: TRBJ2-5
CDR3nt: TGTGCCTGGACCGGGGACTATCAAGAGACCCAGTACTTC
CDR3aa: CAWTGDYQETQYF

abundance: -
v_gene: TRBV6-1
d_gene: TRBD2
j_gene: TRBJ2-1
CDR3nt: TGTGCCAGCAGTGGAGGACTAGCGGGAGGGCCTTATGAGCAGTTCTTC
CDR3aa: CASSGGLAGGPYEQFF

abundance: -
v_gene: TRBV27
d_gene: TRBD1
j_gene: TRBJ2-1
CDR3nt: TGTGCCAGCAGGTCGGACAGGGTTGGATCCTACAATGAGCAGTTCTTC
CDR3aa: CASRSDRVGSYNEQFF

abundance: once
v_gene: TRBV28
d_gene: -
j_gene: TRBJ1-1
CDR3nt: TGTGCCAGCAGACCTCCTGGGGGGATGAACACTGAAGCTTTCTTT
CDR3aa: CASRPPGGMNTEAFF

abundance: few
v_gene: TRBV2
d_gene: -
j_gene: TRBJ1-5
CDR3nt: TGTGCCAGCAGGAGGGGACCGATCAATCAGCCCCAGCATTTT
CDR3aa: CASRRGPINQPQHF

abundance: -
v_gene: TRBV5-4
d_gene: -
j_gene: TRBJ1-1
CDR3nt: TGTGCCAGCAGCTTGCAGATGGACCCGAACACTGAAGCTTTCTTT
CDR3aa: CASSLQMDPNTEAFF

abundance: -
v_gene: TRBV7-2
d_gene: -
j_gene: TRBJ1-1
CDR3nt: TGTGCCAGCAGCTTAGGGGGCGCTGGGACTGAAGCTTTCTTT
CDR3aa: CASSLGGAGTEAFF